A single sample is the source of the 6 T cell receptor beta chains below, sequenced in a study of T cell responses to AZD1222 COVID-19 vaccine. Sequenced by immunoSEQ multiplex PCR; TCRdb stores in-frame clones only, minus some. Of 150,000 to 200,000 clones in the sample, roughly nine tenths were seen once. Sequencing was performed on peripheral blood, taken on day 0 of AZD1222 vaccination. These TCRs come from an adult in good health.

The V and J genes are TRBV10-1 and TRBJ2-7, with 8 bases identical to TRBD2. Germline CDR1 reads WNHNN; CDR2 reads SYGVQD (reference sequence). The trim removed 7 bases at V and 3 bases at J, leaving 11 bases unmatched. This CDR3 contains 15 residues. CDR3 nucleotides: TGCGCCAGCATCCCTAGGACTAGCATCTTCTACGAGCAGTACTTC. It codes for CASIPRTSIFYEQYF.

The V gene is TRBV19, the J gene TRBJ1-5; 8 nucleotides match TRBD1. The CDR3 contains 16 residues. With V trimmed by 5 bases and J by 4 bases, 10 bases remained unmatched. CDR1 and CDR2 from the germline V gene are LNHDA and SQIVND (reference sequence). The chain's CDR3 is CASSLDRALSNQPQHF. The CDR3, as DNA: TGTGCCAGTAGTTTGGACAGGGCTTTATCAAATCAGCCCCAGCATTTT.

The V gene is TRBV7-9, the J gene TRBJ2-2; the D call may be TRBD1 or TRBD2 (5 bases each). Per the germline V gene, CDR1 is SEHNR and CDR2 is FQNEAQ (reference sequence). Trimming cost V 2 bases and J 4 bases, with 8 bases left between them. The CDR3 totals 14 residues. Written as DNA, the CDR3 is TGTGCCAGCAGCTTATATGGGGGCACCGGGGAGCTGTTTTTT. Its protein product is CASSLYGGTGELFF.

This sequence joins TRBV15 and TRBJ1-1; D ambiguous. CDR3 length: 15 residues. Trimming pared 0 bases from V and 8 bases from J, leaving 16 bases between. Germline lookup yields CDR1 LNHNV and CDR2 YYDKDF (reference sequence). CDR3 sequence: CATSRDPGFTQEAFF. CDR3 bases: TGTGCCACCAGCAGAGATCCGGGTTTCACTCAAGAAGCTTTCTTT.

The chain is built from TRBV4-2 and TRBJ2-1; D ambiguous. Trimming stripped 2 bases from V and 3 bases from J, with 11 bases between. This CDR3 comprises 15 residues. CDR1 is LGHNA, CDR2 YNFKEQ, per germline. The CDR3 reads CASSQTPAGYNEQFF. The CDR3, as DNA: TGTGCCAGCAGCCAAACGCCAGCAGGCTACAATGAGCAGTTCTTC.

Here the CDR3 DNA reads TGTGCCAGCAGCAAACAAGGGACAACTAATGAAAAACTGTTTTTT. Residues: CASSKQGTTNEKLFF. This chain connects TRBV9 to TRBJ1-4; D unclear. V was pared by 4 bases and J by 0 bases, with 10 bases between. This CDR3 has 15 residues. Germline CDR1 is SGDLS and CDR2 is YYNGEE.